This T cell receptor beta chain was captured in a study of neurological immune-mediated disorders. Study-wide background: Secondary progressive cases numbered 3 among the roughly 34 multiple sclerosis patients, while the other 31 were relapsing-remitting.

This clonotype has a handful of counts. This CDR3 is built from 15 residues. In germline, CDR1 is ENHRY, CDR2 SYGVKD. V gave up 2 bases and J gave up 0 bases, with 10 bases separating them. Via MiXCR, TCRdb re-called the 5' RACE reads, giving one row per CDR3 protein. Of around 46,000 distinct CDR3 sequences in the sample, roughly 4.4% were seen once. The chain employs TRBV10-3 and TRBJ1-2; no clear D. The clonotype was recovered from a woman aged 55 to 70 with multiple sclerosis. The specimen was PBMCs. This CDR3 reads CAISERSRSNYGYTF. As DNA, the CDR3 is TGTGCCATCAGTGAGCGCTCCAGGTCTAACTATGGCTACACCTTC.